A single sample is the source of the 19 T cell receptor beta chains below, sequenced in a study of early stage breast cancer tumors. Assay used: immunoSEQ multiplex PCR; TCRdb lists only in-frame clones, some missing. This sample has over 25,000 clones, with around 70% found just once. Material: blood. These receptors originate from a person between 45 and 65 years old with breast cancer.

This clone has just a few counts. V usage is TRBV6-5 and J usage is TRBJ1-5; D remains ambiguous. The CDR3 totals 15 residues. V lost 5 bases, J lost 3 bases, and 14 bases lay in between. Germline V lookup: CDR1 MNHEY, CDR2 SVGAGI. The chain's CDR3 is CASSPTRKNNQPQHF. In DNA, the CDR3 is TGTGCCAGCAGTCCCACGAGGAAGAACAATCAGCCCCAGCATTTT.

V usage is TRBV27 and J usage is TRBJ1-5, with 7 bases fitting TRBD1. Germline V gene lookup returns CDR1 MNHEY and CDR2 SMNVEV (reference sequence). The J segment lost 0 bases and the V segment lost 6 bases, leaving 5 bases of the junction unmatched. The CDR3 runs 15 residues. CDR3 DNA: TGTGCCAGCAGGGACAGGAGGAGTAGCAATCAGCCCCAGCATTTT. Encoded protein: CASRDRRSSNQPQHF.

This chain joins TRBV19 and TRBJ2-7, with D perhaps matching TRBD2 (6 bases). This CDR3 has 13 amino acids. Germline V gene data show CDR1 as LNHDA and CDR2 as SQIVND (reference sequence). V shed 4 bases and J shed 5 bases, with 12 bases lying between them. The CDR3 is CASSNGGNDEQYF. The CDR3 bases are TGTGCCAGTAGTAACGGCGGGAACGACGAGCAGTACTTC.

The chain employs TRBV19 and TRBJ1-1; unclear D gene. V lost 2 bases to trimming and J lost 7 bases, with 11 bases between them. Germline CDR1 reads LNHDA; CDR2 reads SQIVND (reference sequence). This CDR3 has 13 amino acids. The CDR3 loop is CASSITGVGEAFF. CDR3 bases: TGTGCCAGTAGTATAACCGGGGTTGGTGAAGCTTTCTTT.

CDR3 protein: CSAAQGYYEQYF. In nucleotides, the CDR3 is TGCAGCGCCGCACAGGGATACTACGAGCAGTACTTC. This sequence joins TRBV29-1 and TRBJ2-7; maybe TRBD1 (6 bases). Germline lookup yields CDR1 SQVTM and CDR2 ANQGSEA. V lost 7 bases, J lost 3 bases, and 13 bases lay in between. CDR3 size: 12 residues.

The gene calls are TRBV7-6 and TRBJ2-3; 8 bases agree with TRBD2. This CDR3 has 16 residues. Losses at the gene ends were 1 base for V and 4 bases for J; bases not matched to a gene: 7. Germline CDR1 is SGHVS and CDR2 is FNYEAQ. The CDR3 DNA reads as TGTGCCAGCAGCTTAGTAGCGGGGTCCCACCCAGATACGCAGTATTTT. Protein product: CASSLVAGSHPDTQYF.

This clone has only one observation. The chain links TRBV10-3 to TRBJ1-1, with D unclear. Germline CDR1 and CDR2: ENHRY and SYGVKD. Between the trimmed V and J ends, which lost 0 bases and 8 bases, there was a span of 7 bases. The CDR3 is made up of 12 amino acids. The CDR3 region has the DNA TGTGCCATCAGTGAGTCTGGGGAAGAAGCTTTCTTT. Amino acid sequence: CAISESGEEAFF.

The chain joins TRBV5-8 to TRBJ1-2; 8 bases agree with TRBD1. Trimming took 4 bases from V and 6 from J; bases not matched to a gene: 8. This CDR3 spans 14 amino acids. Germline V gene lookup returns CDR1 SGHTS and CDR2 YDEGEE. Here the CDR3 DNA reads TGTGCCAGCAGCCCGGGACAGGTGATCGATGGCTACACCTTC. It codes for CASSPGQVIDGYTF.

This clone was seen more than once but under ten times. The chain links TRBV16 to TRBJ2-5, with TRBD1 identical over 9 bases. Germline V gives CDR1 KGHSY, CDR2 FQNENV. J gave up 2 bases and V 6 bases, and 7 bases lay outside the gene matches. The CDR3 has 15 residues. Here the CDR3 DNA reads TGTGCCAGCAGTCGTCGGACAGGGGAACAAGAGACCCAGTACTTC. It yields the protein CASSRRTGEQETQYF.

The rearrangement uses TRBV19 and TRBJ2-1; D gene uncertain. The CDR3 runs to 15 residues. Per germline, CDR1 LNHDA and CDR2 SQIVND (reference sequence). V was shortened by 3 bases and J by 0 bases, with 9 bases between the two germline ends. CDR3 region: CASSISGNSYNEQFF. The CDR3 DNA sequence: TGTGCCAGTAGTATTTCAGGTAACTCCTACAATGAGCAGTTCTTC.

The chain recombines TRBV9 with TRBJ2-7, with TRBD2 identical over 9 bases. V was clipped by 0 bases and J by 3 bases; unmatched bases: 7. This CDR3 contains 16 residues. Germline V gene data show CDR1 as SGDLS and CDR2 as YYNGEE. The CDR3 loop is CASSVAPAGGVYEQYF. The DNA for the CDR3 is TGTGCCAGCAGCGTAGCCCCAGCGGGAGGTGTCTACGAGCAGTACTTC.

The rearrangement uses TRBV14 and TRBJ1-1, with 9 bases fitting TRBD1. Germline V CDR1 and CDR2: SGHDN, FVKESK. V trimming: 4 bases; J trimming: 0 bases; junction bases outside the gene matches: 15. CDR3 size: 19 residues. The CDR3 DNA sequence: TGTGCCAGCAGCCGCCGGGACAGGGAAAGGGAACGCATGAACACTGAAGCTTTCTTT. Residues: CASSRRDRERERMNTEAFF.

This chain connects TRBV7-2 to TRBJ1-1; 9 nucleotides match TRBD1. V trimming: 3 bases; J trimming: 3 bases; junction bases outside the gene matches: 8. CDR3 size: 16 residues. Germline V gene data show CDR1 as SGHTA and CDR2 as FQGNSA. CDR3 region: CASSFFPGQGYTEAFF. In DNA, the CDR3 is TGTGCCAGCAGCTTTTTTCCGGGACAGGGTTACACTGAAGCTTTCTTT. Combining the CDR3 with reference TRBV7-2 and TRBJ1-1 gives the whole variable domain GAGVSQSPSNKVTEKGKDVELRCDPISGHTALYWYRQSLGQGLEFLIYFQGNSAPDKSGLPSDRFSAERTGGSVSTLTIQRTQQEDSAVYLCASSFFPGQGYTEAFFGQGTRLTVV.

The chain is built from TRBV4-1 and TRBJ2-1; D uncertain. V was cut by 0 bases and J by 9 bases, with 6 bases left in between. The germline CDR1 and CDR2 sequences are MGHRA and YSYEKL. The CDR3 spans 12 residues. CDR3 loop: CASSQEVGEQFF. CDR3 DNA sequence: TGCGCCAGCAGCCAAGAGGTGGGTGAGCAGTTCTTC.

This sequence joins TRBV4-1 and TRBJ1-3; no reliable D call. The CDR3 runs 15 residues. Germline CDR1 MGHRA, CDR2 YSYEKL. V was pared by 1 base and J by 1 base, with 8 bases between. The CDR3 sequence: CASSQVVNSGNTIYF. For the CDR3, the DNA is TGCGCCAGCAGCCAAGTCGTGAATTCTGGAAACACCATATATTTT.

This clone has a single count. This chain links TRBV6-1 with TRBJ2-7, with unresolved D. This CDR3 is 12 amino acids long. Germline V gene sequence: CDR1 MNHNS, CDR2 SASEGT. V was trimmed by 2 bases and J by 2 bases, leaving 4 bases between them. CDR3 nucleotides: TGTGCCAGCAGTGAACAGCCCTACGAGCAGTACTTC. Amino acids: CASSEQPYEQYF.

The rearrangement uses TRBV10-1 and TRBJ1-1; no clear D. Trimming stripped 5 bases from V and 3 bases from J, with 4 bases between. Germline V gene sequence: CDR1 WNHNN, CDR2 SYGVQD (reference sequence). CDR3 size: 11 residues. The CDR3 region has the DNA TGCGCCAGCAGTTCGGACACTGAAGCTTTCTTT. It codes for CASSSDTEAFF.

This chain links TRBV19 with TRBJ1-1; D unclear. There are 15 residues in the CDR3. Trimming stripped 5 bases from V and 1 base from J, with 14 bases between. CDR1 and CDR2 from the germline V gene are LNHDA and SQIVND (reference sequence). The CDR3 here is CASSPRTGWNTEAFF. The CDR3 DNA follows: TGTGCCAGTAGTCCGCGGACCGGGTGGAACACTGAAGCTTTCTTT.

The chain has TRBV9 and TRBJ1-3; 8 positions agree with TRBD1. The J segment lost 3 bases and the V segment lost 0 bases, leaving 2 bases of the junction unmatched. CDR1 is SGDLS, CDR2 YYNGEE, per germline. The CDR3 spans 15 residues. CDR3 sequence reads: CASSVGGTGGNTIYF. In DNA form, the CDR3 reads TGTGCCAGCAGCGTAGGGGGGACAGGTGGAAACACCATATATTTT.